This T cell receptor (beta chain) was obtained from a study of blood T cell repertoires in COVID-19. The overall study: Sites across the United States, Italy and Spain contributed samples from acute and convalescent COVID-19. Nucleic acid was either cDNA or gDNA, and it came from T cells, B-cell-depleted T cells, or PBMCs.

The table came from immunoSEQ multiplex PCR; TCRdb's copy has only in-frame clones and leaves some out. Found here are approximately 220,000 clones, 87% of them singletons; the top ten hold 2.6%. This clone was detected only a few times. In terms of age and location, participants ranged from roughly 18 to 95 years and lived in about 25 US areas. Trimming removed 3 bases from V and 2 bases from J, with 9 bases in between. The CDR3 is 14 amino acids. The germline V gene has CDR1 SGHRS and CDR2 YFSETQ. The chain carries TRBV5-1 and TRBJ1-3, with D perhaps TRBD1 (5 bases). The sample was PBMCs or T cells enriched from blood (not recorded which). The TCR originated in a woman in her twenties or thirties with acute COVID-19. CDR3 nucleotide sequence: TGCGCCAGCAGCTCGACAGTTGCTGGAAACACCATATATTTT. Translation gives CASSSTVAGNTIYF. Combining the CDR3 with reference TRBV5-1 and TRBJ1-3 gives the whole variable domain KAGVTQTPRYLIKTRGQQVTLSCSPISGHRSVSWYQQTPGQGLQFLFEYFSETQRNKGNFPGRFSGRQFSNSRSEMNVSTLELGDSALYLCASSSTVAGNTIYFGEGSWLTVV.